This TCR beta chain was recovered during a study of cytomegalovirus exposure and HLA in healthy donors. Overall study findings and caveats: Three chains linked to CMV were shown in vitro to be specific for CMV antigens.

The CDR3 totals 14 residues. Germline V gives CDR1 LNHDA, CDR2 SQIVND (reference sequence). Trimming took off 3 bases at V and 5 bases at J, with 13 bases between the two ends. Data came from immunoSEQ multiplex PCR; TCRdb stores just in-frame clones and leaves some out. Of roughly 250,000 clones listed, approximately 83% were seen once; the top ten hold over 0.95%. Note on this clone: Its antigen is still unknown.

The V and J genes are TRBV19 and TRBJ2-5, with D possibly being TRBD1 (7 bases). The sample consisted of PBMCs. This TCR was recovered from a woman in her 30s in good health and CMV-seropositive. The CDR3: CASSIRRGQETQYF. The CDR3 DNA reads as TGTGCCAGTAGTATCCGGAGGGGGCAGGAGACCCAGTACTTC.